The 19 T cell receptor beta chains presented below share a single source sample, sequenced in a study of T cell changes during pregnancy in multiple sclerosis. Here immunoSEQ multiplex PCR was the method, and the copy in TCRdb shows in-frame clones only, minus some. The table records around 80,000 clones, about 91% of them present only once. Source: peripheral blood, taken before pregnancy. Source of these receptors: a female donor with multiple sclerosis, enrolled in a pregnancy study.

V is TRBV5-6 and J is TRBJ1-5; D gene ambiguous. V lost 0 bases and J 6 bases, leaving 7 bases between the germline ends. This CDR3 comprises 13 residues. CDR1 SGHDT and CDR2 YYEEEE come from the germline V gene. As DNA, the CDR3 is TGTGCCAGCAGCTTGGGTAGTGCTCAGCCCCAGCATTTT. It specifies CASSLGSAQPQHF.

V usage is TRBV2 and J usage is TRBJ1-3; 9 bases fit TRBD1. This CDR3 contains 15 residues. CDR1 SNHLY and CDR2 FYNNEI come from the germline V gene. J was trimmed by 2 bases and V by 4 bases; bases with no gene match: 3. Written as DNA, the CDR3 is TGTGCCAGCAGTGGGGGGACAGGGCCTGGAAACACCATATATTTT. This codes for CASSGGTGPGNTIYF.

The chain joins TRBV29-1 to TRBJ1-1, with TRBD1 matching 7 bases. The germline gives CDR1 SQVTM, CDR2 ANQGSEA. The CDR3 length is 17 residues. The V and J ends lost 0 bases and 5 bases, in that order; junction bases with no gene match: 15. This chain's CDR3 is CSVEDRGNRGGRTEAFF. The CDR3 coding sequence is TGCAGCGTTGAAGATCGAGGCAACAGGGGAGGTCGGACTGAAGCTTTCTTT.

The chain couples TRBV30 to TRBJ2-5; tentative D call: TRBD2 (5 bases). The germline V gene has CDR1 GTSNPN and CDR2 SVGIG (reference sequence). Trimming left V 5 bases short and J 5 bases short, with 9 bases between. The CDR3 spans 11 residues. CDR3 loop: CAWASGETQYF. Written as DNA, the CDR3 is TGTGCCTGGGCTTCGGGGGAGACCCAGTACTTC.

This chain connects TRBV29-1 to TRBJ2-5; possible D gene TRBD2, 7 bases. Trimming took 8 bases from V and 2 from J, leaving 18 bases between them. The CDR3 consists of 14 residues. CDR1 and CDR2 from the germline V gene are SQVTM and ANQGSEA. The CDR3 DNA is TGCAGCCTGGGGAGGGGGGCCCCTCAAGAGACCCAGTACTTC. This encodes CSLGRGAPQETQYF. The entire variable domain, with the rest obtained from reference TRBV29-1 and TRBJ2-5, is as follows: SAVISQKPSRDICQRGTSLTIQCQVDSQVTMMFWYRQQPGQSLTLIATANQGSEATYESGFVIDKFPISRPNLTFSTLTVSNMSPEDSSIYLCSLGRGAPQETQYFGPGTRLLVL.

J is TRBJ2-3 and V is TRBV5-4, with a tentative D call TRBD2 (5 bases). The CDR3 runs to 15 residues. With 2 bases removed from V and 6 bases from J, the gap between germline ends came to 16 bases. Germline V lookup: CDR1 SGHNT, CDR2 YYREEE (reference sequence). The CDR3 DNA reads TGTGCCAGCAGCTTCGGACTCGCCCGTTCGGATACGCAGTATTTT. The encoded protein is CASSFGLARSDTQYF. Using reference TRBV5-4 and TRBJ2-3 for the parts outside the CDR3, the full variable domain is ETGVTQSPTHLIKTRGQQVTLRCSSQSGHNTVSWYQQALGQGPQFIFQYYREEENGRGNFPPRFSGLQFPNYSSELNVNALELDDSALYLCASSFGLARSDTQYFGPGTRLTVL.

The genes are TRBV13 and TRBJ1-2, with D possibly TRBD1 on 5 matching bases. The CDR3 is 15 residues long. In germline, CDR1 is PRHDT, CDR2 FYEKMQ (reference sequence). V lost 5 bases, J lost 10 bases, and 23 bases lay in between. CDR3 amino acids: CASSPDPTEGLFYTF. Written as DNA, the CDR3 is TGTGCCAGCAGCCCCGACCCCACGGAGGGACTTTTCTACACCTTC.

The rearrangement links TRBV27 to TRBJ2-1, with D possibly matching TRBD1 (6 bases). This CDR3 is built from 14 residues. Germline CDR1 and CDR2: MNHEY and SMNVEV (reference sequence). Between the trimmed V and J ends, which lost 7 bases and 5 bases, there was a span of 15 bases. The CDR3 here is CASKAQDRDNEQFF. DNA of the CDR3: TGTGCCAGCAAAGCCCAGGACAGAGACAATGAGCAGTTCTTC.

CDR3 in DNA: TGTGCCAGCAGTGTGCGAGCGGGGGATACCTACGAGCAGTACTTC. Translating gives CASSVRAGDTYEQYF. V usage is TRBV6-1 and J usage is TRBJ2-7, with 8 bases identical to TRBD2. V gave up 4 bases and J gave up 2 bases; unmatched junction bases: 7. Germline loops: CDR1 MNHNS, CDR2 SASEGT. The CDR3 has 15 residues.

This clone turned up a few times. The V and J genes are TRBV30 and TRBJ2-1, with D perhaps matching TRBD2 (5 bases). Between the trimmed V and J ends, which lost 2 bases and 5 bases, there was a span of 10 bases. Germline V gives CDR1 GTSNPN, CDR2 SVGIG (reference sequence). The CDR3 runs to 13 residues. CDR3 amino acids: CAWSIGVHNEQFF. The CDR3 DNA is TGTGCCTGGAGTATCGGGGTTCACAATGAGCAGTTCTTC.

This chain uses TRBV6-1 with TRBJ2-7; a possible D gene is TRBD1 (7 bases). Trimming took off 3 bases at V and 4 bases at J, with 16 bases between the two ends. The CDR3 spans 15 residues. Germline V gene data show CDR1 as MNHNS and CDR2 as SASEGT. For the CDR3, the DNA is TGTGCCAGCAGTGATTTCAGGGGGGCACAATACGAGCAGTACTTC. Amino acids: CASSDFRGAQYEQYF.

This sequence joins TRBV15 and TRBJ2-7, with 9 nucleotides matching TRBD1. With 4 bases clipped from V and 6 bases from J, the junction kept 10 bases outside the gene matches. CDR1 is LNHNV and CDR2 is YYDKDF in the germline V gene (reference sequence). The CDR3 has 15 residues. The CDR3 region has the DNA TGTGCCACCAGCACCCGACAGGGGGTGAGGGGCGAGCAGTACTTC. Its protein is CATSTRQGVRGEQYF. Complete variable domain (other parts from reference TRBV15 and TRBJ2-7): DAMVIQNPRYQVTQFGKPVTLSCSQTLNHNVMYWYQQKSSQAPKLLFHYYDKDFNNEADTPDNFQSRRPNTSFCFLDIRSPGLGDTAMYLCATSTRQGVRGEQYFGPGTRLTVT.

V and J are TRBV4-1 and TRBJ1-1; a possible D gene is TRBD1 (5 bases). This CDR3 is 13 amino acids long. V was cut by 6 bases and J by 3 bases, with 11 bases left in between. The germline gives CDR1 MGHRA, CDR2 YSYEKL. The CDR3 reads CASSAGGDTEAFF. The CDR3 coding sequence is TGCGCCAGCAGTGCGGGGGGGGACACTGAAGCTTTCTTT.

The chain combines TRBV5-4 with TRBJ2-1; unclear D gene. V dropped 0 bases and J dropped 5 bases, with 6 bases sitting between them. The CDR3 spans 13 residues. The germline gives CDR1 SGHNT, CDR2 YYREEE (reference sequence). CDR3 coding DNA: TGTGCCAGCAGCTTGGGAGCTAACAATGAGCAGTTCTTC. Amino acids: CASSLGANNEQFF.

This clone was seen once. The chain is built from TRBV7-9 and TRBJ2-5; no clear D gene. V lost 1 base and J lost 6, with 3 bases in between. The CDR3 has 11 residues. CDR1 and CDR2 from the germline V gene are SEHNR and FQNEAQ (reference sequence). Written as DNA, the CDR3 is TGTGCCAGCAGCTTAGGGCAGACCCAGTACTTC. This encodes CASSLGQTQYF.

The rearrangement joins TRBV6-6 to TRBJ2-5, with D maybe TRBD2 (6 bases). Between the trimmed V and J ends, which lost 7 bases and 1 base, there was a span of 10 bases. Germline loops: CDR1 MNHNY, CDR2 SVGAGI (reference sequence). The CDR3 is 13 residues long. The CDR3 DNA sequence: TGTGCCAGCACTTCCGGGGGCCAAGAGACCCAGTACTTC. Amino acids: CASTSGGQETQYF.

V gene TRBV5-4 combines with J gene TRBJ2-5; TRBD2 aligns across 9 bases. The V gene end was trimmed by 4 bases and the J gene end by 2 bases; junction bases not matched to a gene: 12. The CDR3 sequence is 17 residues long. Looked up from germline, CDR1 is SGHNT and CDR2 is YYREEE (reference sequence). Here the CDR3 DNA reads TGTGCCAGCAGCCCCCCAGGGCGCGGGGGGGATCAAGAGACCCAGTACTTC. Amino acid sequence: CASSPPGRGGDQETQYF.

The chain combines TRBV7-2 with TRBJ2-7, with 10 nucleotides matching TRBD2. The CDR3 is 14 amino acids. Unmatched junction bases numbered 6, after V lost 4 bases and J lost 6 bases. Germline CDR1 is SGHTA and CDR2 is FQGNSA. This CDR3 reads CASSWVERGGEQYF. The CDR3 region has the DNA TGTGCCAGCAGCTGGGTCGAGCGGGGGGGCGAGCAGTACTTC.

The rearrangement uses TRBV6-5 and TRBJ1-2; maybe TRBD1 (5 bases). Germline V gene lookup returns CDR1 MNHEY and CDR2 SVGAGI. The length of the CDR3 is 12 residues. Trimming shortened V by 8 bases and J by 2 bases, and 9 bases separated the two germline ends. CDR3 coding DNA: TGTGCCAGCCGGGGGGGGAACTATGGCTACACCTTC. Translation gives CASRGGNYGYTF.